The rows below give T cell receptor beta chains drawn from one sample of a study of T-cell memory formation after mild COVID-19. TCRdb reprocessed the 5' RACE reads with MiXCR, giving one entry per CDR3 protein. Among under 450,000 distinct CDR3 sequences listed, roughly a quarter were seen once. The specimen was PBMCs or a T cell subset sorted from them (not recorded which). Receptor source: an adult woman who had mild COVID-19 (a few samples of this study predate the infection). Cell type and time point are not known. The CDR3 runs from the conserved cysteine through the conserved F or W. D genes are given only for firm matches. A clone size is listed for some rows: how often the clone was seen (once, few, many), or a class if it is expanded.

NA	TRBD2	TRBV10-3	TRBJ2-7	TGTGCCATCAAGAGTGTAGCGGGGGGGCTCGAGCAGTACTTC	CAIKSVAGGLEQYF
NA	NA	TRBV5-1	TRBJ1-1	TGCGCCAGCAGCTTGGTGTCAGGGAGTGTGAACACTGAAGCTTTCTTT	CASSLVSGSVNTEAFF
NA	TRBD1	TRBV4-1	TRBJ2-3	TGCGCCAGCAGCCGCGCTGGGACAGGGACCTCCACAGATACGCAGTATTTT	CASSRAGTGTSTDTQYF
NA	NA	TRBV9	TRBJ2-3	TGTGCCAGCAGCGCGTCTAGCGGCACAGATACGCAGTATTTT	CASSASSGTDTQYF
NA	NA	TRBV7-6	TRBJ2-7	TGTGCCAGCAGCCCCTACAGGACTGGAGGCTACGAGCAGTACTTC	CASSPYRTGGYEQYF
few	TRBD1	TRBV7-8	TRBJ2-4	TGTGCCAGCAGCTTAGTCGCCGTTTTTTGGACAGGGGGCTATGGGTCCAAAAACATTCAGTACTTC	CASSLVAVFWTGGYGSKNIQYF
NA	NA	TRBV24-1	TRBJ1-1	TGTGCCACCAGTGATTTGCCACGGGAAGAGATGAACACTGAAGCTTTCTTT	CATSDLPREEMNTEAFF
few	NA	TRBV5-1	TRBJ1-1	TGCGCCAGCAGCTTGGATAGCGGACAGCTGAACACTGAAGCTTTCTTT	CASSLDSGQLNTEAFF
few	NA	TRBV9	TRBJ1-1	TGTGCCAGCAGCGTCCAGGAGAACACTGAAGCTTTCTTT	CASSVQENTEAFF
NA	TRBD2	TRBV9	TRBJ2-1	TGTGCCAGCAGCGCTCCGCTCAGCGGGAGGGCTGACAATGAGCAGTTCTTC	CASSAPLSGRADNEQFF
NA	NA	TRBV4-2	TRBJ2-7	TGTGCCAGCAGCCAAGAAGGGCACGAGCAGTACTTC	CASSQEGHEQYF
few	TRBD1	TRBV5-4	TRBJ2-5	TGTGCCAGCAGCCGAAGACAGGGGCTGGGGGAGACCCAGTACTTC	CASSRRQGLGETQYF
NA	NA	TRBV12-3/TRBV12-4	TRBJ2-5	TGTGCCAGCAGTAAAGGACTGGGACCGGAGACCCAGTACTTC	CASSKGLGPETQYF
NA	TRBD1	TRBV20-1	TRBJ2-7	TGCAGAGCTAACGGGGACAGGGGGTACGAGCAGTACTTC	CRANGDRGYEQYF
NA	TRBD1	TRBV6-5	TRBJ2-5	TGTGCCAGCAGTTACGGGACCGGCAGGGGGAGAGAGACCCAGTACTTC	CASSYGTGRGRETQYF
many	TRBD1	TRBV12-3/TRBV12-4	TRBJ2-1	TGTGCCAGCAGTTTAGTCCAACAGGGGTCCCGGGTGGACAATGAGCAGTTCTTC	CASSLVQQGSRVDNEQFF
few	NA	TRBV12-3/TRBV12-4	TRBJ1-6	TGTGCCAGCACCCGGACGGGTATAGGTTCACCCCTCCACTTT	CASTRTGIGSPLHF
NA	NA	TRBV5-1	TRBJ2-5	TGCGCCAGCAGCCCCGGGACCCTAAAAGAGACCCAGTACTTC	CASSPGTLKETQYF
NA	TRBD2	TRBV7-2	TRBJ2-1	TGTGCCAGCAGCTTTGGGAGCGGGATTGTCGGTGAGCAGTTCTTC	CASSFGSGIVGEQFF
few	NA	TRBV14	TRBJ2-7	TGTGCCAGCAGCCTAGGGCGGGGTCTATCCTACGAGCAGTACTTC	CASSLGRGLSYEQYF
NA	NA	TRBV7-3	TRBJ2-5	TGTGCCAGCAGCTCCCCCCCCCAAGAGACCCAGTACTTC	CASSSPPQETQYF
NA	NA	TRBV15	TRBJ1-3	TGTGCCACCAGCAGAGACTTGGGAACAGTGAAATTCTCTGGAAACACCATATATTTT	CATSRDLGTVKFSGNTIYF
few	NA	TRBV7-8	TRBJ2-3	TGTGCCAGCAGCCACGACCGGGGAATCACAGATACGCAGTATTTT	CASSHDRGITDTQYF
NA	NA	TRBV5-1	TRBJ2-5	TGCGCCAGCAGCCCGACACAGACAAGGGAGACCCAGTACTTC	CASSPTQTRETQYF
NA	TRBD1	TRBV15	TRBJ1-3	TGTGCCACCAGCACAGACAGGGCGGGAAACACCATATATTTT	CATSTDRAGNTIYF
NA	NA	TRBV10-3	TRBJ2-1	TGTGCCATCAGTGGGGAGAGAAATGAGCAGTTCTTC	CAISGERNEQFF
NA	TRBD1	TRBV28	TRBJ1-2	TGTGCCAGCAGGACAGGGTTGGGCTATGGCTACACCTTC	CASRTGLGYGYTF
few	NA	TRBV6-2/TRBV6-3	TRBJ2-5	TGTGCCAGCAGCCCCCTCGGGCCGGCGGGGGAGACCCAGTACTTC	CASSPLGPAGETQYF
NA	TRBD1	TRBV28	TRBJ2-2	TGTGCCAGCTATTCAATGCCGGGACAGGGTAACACCGGGGAGCTGTTTTTT	CASYSMPGQGNTGELFF
NA	NA	TRBV5-5	TRBJ1-1	TGTGCCAGCAGTCAAGGGACGGGGAATACTGAAGCTTTCTTT	CASSQGTGNTEAFF
few	NA	TRBV25-1	TRBJ2-4	TGTGCCAGCAAATCCGGACCCGAGAACCAAAACATTCAGTACTTC	CASKSGPENQNIQYF
NA	TRBD2	TRBV3-1	TRBJ2-1	TGTGCCAGCAGCCAAGTATTAGCGGGAGGTTCTGAGCAGTTCTTC	CASSQVLAGGSEQFF
NA	TRBD1	TRBV20-1	TRBJ1-1	TGCAGTGCTAGTACTGGACAGGGGAACACTGAAGCTTTCTTT	CSASTGQGNTEAFF
many	NA	TRBV12-3/TRBV12-4	TRBJ2-2	TGTGCCAGCAGTCTTCTCGCCGGTACCGGGGAGCTGTTTTTT	CASSLLAGTGELFF
few	NA	TRBV4-3	TRBJ1-2	TGCGCCAGCAGCCAAGATCCGGTATCCCTCGGTAACTATGGCTACACCTTC	CASSQDPVSLGNYGYTF